The sample holds many counts of the clone carrying this TCR beta chain. Its target is unknown. In the source study's methods: Differences in CDR3 between clinicopathological groups were drawn on to build a classifier intended to discriminate distant-metastatic papillary thyroid cancer patients. TCRdb re-analyzed the PCR reads using MiXCR. The V and J calls shown here were made by TCRdb, not taken from the authors' results. The sample holds about 30,000 clones; about 4.1% are singletons and the top ten take under 25%. Deletions cut 9 bases from V and 5 bases from J, with 20 bases between. Looked up from germline, CDR1 is MDHEN and CDR2 is SYDVKM. There are 15 residues in the CDR3. Until they underwent thyroid surgery, no patient had received any treatment. These data are taken from a study of metastatic and nonmetastatic thyroid tumors. On the study more broadly: Repertoire comparisons spanned blood and tumor or nodule tissue from malignant and benign thyroid patients.

Overall study results and limits: Significantly greater TCR beta diversity was reportedly found in malignant thyroid tumors than in benign nodules (in blood and tumor).

The rearrangement joins TRBV28 to TRBJ2-1; D possibly uses TRBD1 or TRBD2 (6 bases each). Sequenced material: blood. The source is a female donor with papillary thyroid cancer or a benign thyroid nodule (not recorded which). Some clones in this sample may be carry-over from other donors' samples. Written as DNA, the CDR3 is TGTGCCAGTACCCCGACAGGTGCGGGAAACAATGAGCAGTTCTTC. This codes for CASTPTGAGNNEQFF.